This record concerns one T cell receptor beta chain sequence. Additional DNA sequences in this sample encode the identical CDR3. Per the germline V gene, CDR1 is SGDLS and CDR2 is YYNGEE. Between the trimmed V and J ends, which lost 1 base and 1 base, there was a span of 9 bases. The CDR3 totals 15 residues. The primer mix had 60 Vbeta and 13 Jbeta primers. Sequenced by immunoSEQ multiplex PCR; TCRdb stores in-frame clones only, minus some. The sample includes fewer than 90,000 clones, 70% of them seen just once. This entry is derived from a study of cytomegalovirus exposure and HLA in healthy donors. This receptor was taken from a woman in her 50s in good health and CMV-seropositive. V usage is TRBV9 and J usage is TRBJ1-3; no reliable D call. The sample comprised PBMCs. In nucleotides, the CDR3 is TGTGCCAGCAGCGTATCCGGAGCGTCTGGAAACACCATATATTTT. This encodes CASSVSGASGNTIYF.